This section outlines one T cell receptor (beta chain) sequence together with its context. Its binding antigen is unknown. Base qualities are missing; no much larger clone stands one base away. The immunoSEQ Assay, a bias-controlled multiplex PCR, was used to amplify TCRbeta CDR3 regions from genomic DNA. Concerning the study's data processing: The number of nucleated cells in each sample was estimated from the amplification of reference gene primers within the assay. To quantify the absolute abundance of each unique TCRbeta CDR3 rearrangement, sequence reads were collapsed and filtered. For each sample, productive Simpson clonality was calculated as the square root of Simpson's diversity index over productive rearrangements. TCRdb provides this immuneACCESS table in a form limited to in-frame rearrangements. Some clones are lacking; in checked studies, under half of them reflect an unresolved V gene, and why the rest are absent is not known. V, J and clone size are taken as reported in that table, and D and trimming were inferred from the DNA itself. This sample holds some 70,000 clones; roughly 85% were observed only once. The ten largest clones take up almost 1.5% of the sample.

The sample is drawn from a study of blood T cell repertoires in COVID-19 (dated by TCRdb to the early 2020s). General notes on the study: Collaborator samples came from the United States, Italy and Spain and covered acute and convalescent phases of COVID-19. Sample metadata almost always included a de-identified subject ID, COVID-19 status, age in years and sex. Samples came from the ongoing ImmuneRACE study (first 160 participants) plus 1,254 subjects from 6 global collaborators. The repertoires were released in a freely available public database intended as a resource for research on the immune response to SARS-CoV-2. The dataset comprised deeply sampled blood TCRbeta repertoires from subjects exposed to, actively infected with, or recovered from COVID-19. Where available, HLA class I and class II types were taken from metadata supplied by the sample provider and were not determined by assay-based typing. The material from the prospective study consisted of cDNA or gDNA derived from T cells, B-cell-depleted T cells, or PBMCs. Beyond this particular receptor, the publication reports: The amount of clinical and demographic metadata varied by source and participant and was provided uncurated.

Whole blood was collected in K2EDTA tubes by collaborating institutions according to the institutions' own protocols. For TCRbeta analysis, collaborators shipped samples as frozen whole blood, isolated PBMCs, or DNA extracted from either of those sample types. The sequencing input was peripheral blood. The source is a woman aged 60-70 years with acute or convalescent COVID-19.

The CDR3 reads CASSLDRGKSEAFF. The DNA reads as follows: TGTGCCAGCAGTCTGGACAGGGGGAAGAGCGAAGCTTTCTTT. The chain is assembled from TRBV6-5 and TRBJ1-1, and 10 junction bases match TRBD1. From V the trimming removes 5 bases and from J it removes 8 bases, while the gene matches leave 8 bases of the junction unaccounted for. The germline V gene yields MNHEY for CDR1 and SVGAGI for CDR2. Inclusive of the bounding cysteine and phenylalanine, the CDR3 is 14 residues long. Left in the record is the CDR3 DNA by itself, 42 bases read in frame from the first base.